Below, one T cell receptor beta chain is given with its context. Different DNA sequences within this sample yield the same CDR3. J gave up 2 bases and V 1 base, and 10 bases lay outside the gene matches. Germline CDR1 reads LNHNV; CDR2 reads YYDKDF (reference sequence). There are 18 residues in the CDR3. These data come from a study of blood T cell repertoires in COVID-19. Background on the study: Some COVID-19 samples were acute and others convalescent; all came from the United States, Italy and Spain. Sources were T cells, B-cell-depleted T cells, or PBMCs; the material itself was cDNA or gDNA.

Original methodology: The assay estimated nucleated cells by amplifying reference gene primers. Method: immunoSEQ multiplex PCR; TCRdb's copy keeps in-frame clones and lacks some. The DNA was the basis for D and trimming; V, J and clone size are from that table. The sample consists of about 71,000 clones, 85% to 90% of them appearing once. J is TRBJ1-4 and V is TRBV15; TRBD1 agrees at 7 bases. This TCR came from a man aged 50-59 years with acute or convalescent COVID-19. Material for sequencing was peripheral blood. The CDR3 here is CATSRVPLQTGTNEKLFF. The CDR3 DNA follows: TGTGCCACCAGCAGAGTCCCACTCCAGACAGGGACTAATGAAAAACTGTTTTTT.